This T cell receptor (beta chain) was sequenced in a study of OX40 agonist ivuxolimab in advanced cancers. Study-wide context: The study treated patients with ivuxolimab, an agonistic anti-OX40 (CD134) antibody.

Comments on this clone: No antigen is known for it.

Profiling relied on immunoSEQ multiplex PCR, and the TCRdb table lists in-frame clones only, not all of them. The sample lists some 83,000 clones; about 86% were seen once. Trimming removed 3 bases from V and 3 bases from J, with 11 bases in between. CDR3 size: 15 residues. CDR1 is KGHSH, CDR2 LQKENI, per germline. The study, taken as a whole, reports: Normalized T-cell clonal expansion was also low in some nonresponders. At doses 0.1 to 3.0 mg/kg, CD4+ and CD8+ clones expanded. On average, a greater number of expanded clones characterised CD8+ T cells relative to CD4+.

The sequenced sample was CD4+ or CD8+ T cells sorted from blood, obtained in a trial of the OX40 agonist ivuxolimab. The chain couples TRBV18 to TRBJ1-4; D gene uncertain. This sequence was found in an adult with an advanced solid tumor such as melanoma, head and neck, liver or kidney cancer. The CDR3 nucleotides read TGTGCCAGCTCACCGGGGTATCAGGCTAATGAAAAACTGTTTTTT. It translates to CASSPGYQANEKLFF. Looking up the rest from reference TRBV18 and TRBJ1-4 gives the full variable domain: NAGVMQNPRHLVRRRGQEARLRCSPMKGHSHVYWYRQLPEEGLKFMVYLQKENIIDESGMPKERFSAEFPKEGPSILRIQQVVRGDSAAYFCASSPGYQANEKLFFGSGTQLSVL.